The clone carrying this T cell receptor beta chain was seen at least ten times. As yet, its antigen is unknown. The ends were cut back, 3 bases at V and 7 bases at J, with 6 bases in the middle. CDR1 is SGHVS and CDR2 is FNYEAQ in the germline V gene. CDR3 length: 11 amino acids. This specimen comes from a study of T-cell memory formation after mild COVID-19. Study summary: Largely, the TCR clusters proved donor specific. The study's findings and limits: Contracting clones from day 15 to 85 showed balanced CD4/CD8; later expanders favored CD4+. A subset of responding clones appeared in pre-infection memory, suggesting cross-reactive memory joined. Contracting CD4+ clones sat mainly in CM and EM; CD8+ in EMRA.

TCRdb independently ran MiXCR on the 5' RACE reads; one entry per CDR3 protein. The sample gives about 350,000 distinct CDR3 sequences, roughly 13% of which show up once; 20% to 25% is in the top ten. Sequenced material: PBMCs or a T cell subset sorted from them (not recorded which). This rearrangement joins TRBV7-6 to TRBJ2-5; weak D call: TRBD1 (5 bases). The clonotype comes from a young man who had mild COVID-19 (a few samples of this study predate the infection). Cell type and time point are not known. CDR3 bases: TGTGCCAGCAGCTTTCAGGGGACCCAGTACTTC. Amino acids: CASSFQGTQYF.